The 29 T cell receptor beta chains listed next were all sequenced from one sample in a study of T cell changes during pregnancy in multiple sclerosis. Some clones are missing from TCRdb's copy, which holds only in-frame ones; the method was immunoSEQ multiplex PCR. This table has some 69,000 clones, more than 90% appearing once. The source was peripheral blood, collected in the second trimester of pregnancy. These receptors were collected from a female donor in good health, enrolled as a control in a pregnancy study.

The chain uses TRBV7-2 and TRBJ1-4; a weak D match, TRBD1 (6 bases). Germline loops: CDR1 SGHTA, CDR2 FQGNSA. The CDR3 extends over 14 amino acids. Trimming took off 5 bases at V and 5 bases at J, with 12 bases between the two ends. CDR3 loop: CASSPGQGNEKLFF. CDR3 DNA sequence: TGTGCCAGCAGCCCAGGGCAGGGGAATGAAAAACTGTTTTTT.

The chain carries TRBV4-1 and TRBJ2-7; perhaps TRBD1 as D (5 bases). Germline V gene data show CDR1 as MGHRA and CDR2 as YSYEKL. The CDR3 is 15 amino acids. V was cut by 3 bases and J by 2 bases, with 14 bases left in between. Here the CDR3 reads CASSHSDTGAYEQYF. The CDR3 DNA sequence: TGCGCCAGCAGCCACTCGGACACTGGGGCCTACGAGCAGTACTTC.

The CDR3 sequence is CASRGSGARAFF. CDR3 nucleotide sequence: TGTGCCAGCAGAGGTAGCGGGGCAAGAGCTTTCTTT. The rearrangement links TRBV11-2 to TRBJ1-1, with D possibly matching TRBD1 (5 bases). This CDR3 has 12 residues. Trimming shortened V by 6 bases and J by 10 bases, and 15 bases separated the two germline ends. Germline CDR1 is SGHAT and CDR2 is FQNNGV. Complete variable domain (other parts from reference TRBV11-2 and TRBJ1-1): EAGVAQSPRYKIIEKRQSVAFWCNPISGHATLYWYQQILGQGPKLLIQFQNNGVVDDSQLPKDRFSAERLKGVDSTLKIQPAKLEDSAVYLCASRGSGARAFFGQGTRLTVV.

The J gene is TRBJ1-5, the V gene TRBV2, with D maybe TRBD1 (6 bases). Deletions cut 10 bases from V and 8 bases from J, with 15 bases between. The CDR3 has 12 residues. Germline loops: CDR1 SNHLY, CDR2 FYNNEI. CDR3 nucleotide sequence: TGTGCCACCCACAGGGCCACGGAGCCCCAGCATTTT. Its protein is CATHRATEPQHF.

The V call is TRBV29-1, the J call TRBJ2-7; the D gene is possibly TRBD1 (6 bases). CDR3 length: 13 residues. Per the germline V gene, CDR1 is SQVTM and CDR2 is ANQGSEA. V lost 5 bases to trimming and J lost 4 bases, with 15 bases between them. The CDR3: CSVQQGSRYEQYF. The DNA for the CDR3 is TGCAGCGTTCAACAGGGATCGAGGTACGAGCAGTACTTC.

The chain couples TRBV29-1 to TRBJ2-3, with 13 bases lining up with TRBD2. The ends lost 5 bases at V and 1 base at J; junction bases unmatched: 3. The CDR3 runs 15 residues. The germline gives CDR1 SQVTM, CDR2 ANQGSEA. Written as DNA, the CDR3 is TGCAGCGTTTCGACTAGCGGGGGGCGCACAGATACGCAGTATTTT. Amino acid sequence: CSVSTSGGRTDTQYF.

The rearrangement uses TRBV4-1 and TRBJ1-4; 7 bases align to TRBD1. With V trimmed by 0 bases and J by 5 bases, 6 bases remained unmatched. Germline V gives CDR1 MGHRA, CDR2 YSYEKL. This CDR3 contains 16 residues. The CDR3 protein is CASSQESSRGNEKLFF. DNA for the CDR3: TGCGCCAGCAGCCAAGAGTCGTCCAGGGGGAATGAAAAACTGTTTTTT.

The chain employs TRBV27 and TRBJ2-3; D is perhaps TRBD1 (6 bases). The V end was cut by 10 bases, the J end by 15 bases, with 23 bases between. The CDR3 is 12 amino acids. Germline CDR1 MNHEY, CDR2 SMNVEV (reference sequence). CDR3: CAILTVQGRYYF. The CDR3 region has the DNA TGTGCCATTCTAACGGTACAGGGCAGATACTATTTT.

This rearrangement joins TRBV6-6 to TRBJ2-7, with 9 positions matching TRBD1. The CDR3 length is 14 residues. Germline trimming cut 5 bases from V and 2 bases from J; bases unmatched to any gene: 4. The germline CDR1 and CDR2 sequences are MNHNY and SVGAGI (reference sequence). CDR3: CASSKDRGAYEQYF. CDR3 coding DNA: TGTGCCAGCAGTAAAGACAGGGGGGCCTACGAGCAGTACTTC.

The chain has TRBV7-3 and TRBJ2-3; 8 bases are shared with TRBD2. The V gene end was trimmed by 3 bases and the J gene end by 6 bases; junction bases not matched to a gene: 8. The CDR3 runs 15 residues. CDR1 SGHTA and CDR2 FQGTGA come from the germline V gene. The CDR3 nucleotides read TGTGCCAGCAGCTTCTCCTCGGGACTAGAGGATACGCAGTATTTT. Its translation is CASSFSSGLEDTQYF.

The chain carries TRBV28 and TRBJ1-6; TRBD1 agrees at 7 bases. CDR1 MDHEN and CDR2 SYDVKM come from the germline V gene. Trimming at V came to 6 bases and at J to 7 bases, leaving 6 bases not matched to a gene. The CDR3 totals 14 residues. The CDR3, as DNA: TGTGCCAGCAGCTGGGACAGTCACAATTCACCCCTCCACTTT. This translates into CASSWDSHNSPLHF.

As DNA, the CDR3 is TGTGCCAGCGGGTATGGACAGTATAGCAATCAGCCCCAGCATTTT. Translation: CASGYGQYSNQPQHF. The V gene is TRBV27, the J gene TRBJ1-5, with a tentative D call TRBD1 (6 bases). From germline, CDR1 is MNHEY and CDR2 SMNVEV (reference sequence). The CDR3 has 15 amino acids. Trimming cost V 8 bases and J 0 bases, with 14 bases left between them.

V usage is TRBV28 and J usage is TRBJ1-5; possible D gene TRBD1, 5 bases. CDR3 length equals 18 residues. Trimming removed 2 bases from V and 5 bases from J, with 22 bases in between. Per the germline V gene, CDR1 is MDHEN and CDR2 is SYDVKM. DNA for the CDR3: TGTGCCAGCAGTTTAAGTAAGGGTCTTGGGGCAATCGATCAGCCCCAGCATTTT. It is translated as CASSLSKGLGAIDQPQHF.

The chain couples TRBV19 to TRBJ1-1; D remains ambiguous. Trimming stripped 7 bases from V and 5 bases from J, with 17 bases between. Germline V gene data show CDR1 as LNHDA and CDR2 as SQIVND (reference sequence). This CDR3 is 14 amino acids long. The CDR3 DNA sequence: TGTGCCAGTACTTCGATGGGGTCGGGGACTGAAGCTTTCTTT. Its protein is CASTSMGSGTEAFF.

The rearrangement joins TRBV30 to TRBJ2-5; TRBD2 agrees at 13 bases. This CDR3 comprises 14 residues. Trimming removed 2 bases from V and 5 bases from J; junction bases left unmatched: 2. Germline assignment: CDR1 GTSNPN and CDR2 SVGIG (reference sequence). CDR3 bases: TGTGCCTGGAGTTCGGGACTAGCGGGGGAGACCCAGTACTTC. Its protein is CAWSSGLAGETQYF.

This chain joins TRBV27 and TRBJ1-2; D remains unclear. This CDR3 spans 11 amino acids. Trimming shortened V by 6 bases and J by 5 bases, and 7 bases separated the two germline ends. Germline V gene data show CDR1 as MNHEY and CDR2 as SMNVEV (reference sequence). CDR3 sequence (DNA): TGTGCCAGCAGCCACGGGTATGGCTACACCTTC. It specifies CASSHGYGYTF.

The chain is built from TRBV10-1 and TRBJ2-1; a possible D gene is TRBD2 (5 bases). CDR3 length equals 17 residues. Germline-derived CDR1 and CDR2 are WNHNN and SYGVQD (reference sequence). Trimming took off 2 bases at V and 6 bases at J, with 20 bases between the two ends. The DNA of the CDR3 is TGCGCCAGCAGTGAGCGCGCTAGCATCCCCAGGAGCAATGAGCAGTTCTTC. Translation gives CASSERASIPRSNEQFF.

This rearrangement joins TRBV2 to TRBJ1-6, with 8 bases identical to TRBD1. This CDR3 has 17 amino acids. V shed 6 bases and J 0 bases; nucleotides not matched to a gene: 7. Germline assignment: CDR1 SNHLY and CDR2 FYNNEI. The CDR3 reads CASSPGQASSYNSPLHF. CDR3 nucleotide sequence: TGTGCCAGCAGCCCGGGACAGGCGAGCTCCTATAATTCACCCCTCCACTTT.

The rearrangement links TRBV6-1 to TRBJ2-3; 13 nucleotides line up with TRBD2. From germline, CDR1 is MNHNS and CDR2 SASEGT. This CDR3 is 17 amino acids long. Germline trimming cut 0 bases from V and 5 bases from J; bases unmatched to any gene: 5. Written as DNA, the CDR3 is TGTGCCAGCAGTGAAGCGGGGACTAGCGGGGTAATAGATACGCAGTATTTT. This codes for CASSEAGTSGVIDTQYF.

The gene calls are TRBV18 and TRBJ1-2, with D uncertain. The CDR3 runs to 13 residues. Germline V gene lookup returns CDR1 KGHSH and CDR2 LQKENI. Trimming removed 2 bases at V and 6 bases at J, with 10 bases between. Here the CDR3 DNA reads TGTGCCAGCTCACCAACCACAGAAAATGGCTACACCTTC. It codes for CASSPTTENGYTF.

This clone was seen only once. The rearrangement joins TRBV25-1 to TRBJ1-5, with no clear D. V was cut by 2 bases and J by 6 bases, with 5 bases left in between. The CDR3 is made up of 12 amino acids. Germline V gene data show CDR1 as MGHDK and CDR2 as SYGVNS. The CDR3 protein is CASSEVGQPQHF. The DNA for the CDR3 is TGTGCCAGCAGTGAAGTCGGTCAGCCCCAGCATTTT.

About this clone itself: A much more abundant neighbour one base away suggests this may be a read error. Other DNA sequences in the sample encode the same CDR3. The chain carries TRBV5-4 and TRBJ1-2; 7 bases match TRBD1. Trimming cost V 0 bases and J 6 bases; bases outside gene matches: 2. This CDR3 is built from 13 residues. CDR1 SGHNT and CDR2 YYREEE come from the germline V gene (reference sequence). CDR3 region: CASSLAGTDGYTF. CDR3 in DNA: TGTGCCAGCAGCTTGGCGGGGACAGATGGCTACACCTTC. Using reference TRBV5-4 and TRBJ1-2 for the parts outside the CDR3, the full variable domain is ETGVTQSPTHLIKTRGQQVTLRCSSQSGHNTVSWYQQALGQGPQFIFQYYREEENGRGNFPPRFSGLQFPNYSSELNVNALELDDSALYLCASSLAGTDGYTFGSGTRLTVV.

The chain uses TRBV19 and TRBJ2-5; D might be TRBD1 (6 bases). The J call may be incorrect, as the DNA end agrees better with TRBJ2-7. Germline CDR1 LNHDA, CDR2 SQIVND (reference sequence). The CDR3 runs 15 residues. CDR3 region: CASSFSSGARYEQYF. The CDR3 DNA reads TGTGCCAGTAGCTTTAGCTCAGGGGCGCGCTACGAGCAGTACTTC.

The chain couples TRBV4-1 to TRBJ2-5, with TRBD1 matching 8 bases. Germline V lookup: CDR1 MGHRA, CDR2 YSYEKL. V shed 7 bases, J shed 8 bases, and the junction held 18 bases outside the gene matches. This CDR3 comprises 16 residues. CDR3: CASTKAWDRTIRTQYF. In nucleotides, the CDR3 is TGCGCCAGCACCAAAGCCTGGGACAGGACCATTCGTACCCAGTACTTC.

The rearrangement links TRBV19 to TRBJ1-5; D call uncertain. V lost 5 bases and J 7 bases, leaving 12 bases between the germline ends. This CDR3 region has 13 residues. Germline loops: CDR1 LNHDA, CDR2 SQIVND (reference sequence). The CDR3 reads CASSPRGGQPQHF. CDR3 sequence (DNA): TGTGCCAGTAGTCCCCGGGGTGGACAGCCCCAGCATTTT.

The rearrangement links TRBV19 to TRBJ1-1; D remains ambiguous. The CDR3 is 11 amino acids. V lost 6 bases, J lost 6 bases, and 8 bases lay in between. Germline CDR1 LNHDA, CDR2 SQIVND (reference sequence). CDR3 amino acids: CASRRNAEAFF. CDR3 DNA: TGTGCCAGTAGGAGAAACGCTGAAGCTTTCTTT. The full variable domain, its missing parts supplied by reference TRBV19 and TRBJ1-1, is DGGITQSPKYLFRKEGQNVTLSCEQNLNHDAMYWYRQDPGQGLRLIYYSQIVNDFQKGDIAEGYSVSREKKESFPLTVTSAQKNPTAFYLCASRRNAEAFFGQGTRLTVV.

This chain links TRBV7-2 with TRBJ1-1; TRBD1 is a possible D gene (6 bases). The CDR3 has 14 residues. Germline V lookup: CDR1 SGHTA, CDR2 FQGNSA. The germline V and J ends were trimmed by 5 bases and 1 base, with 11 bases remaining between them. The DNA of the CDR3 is TGTGCCAGCAGCGAACGGACAGCGAACACTGAAGCTTTCTTT. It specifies CASSERTANTEAFF.

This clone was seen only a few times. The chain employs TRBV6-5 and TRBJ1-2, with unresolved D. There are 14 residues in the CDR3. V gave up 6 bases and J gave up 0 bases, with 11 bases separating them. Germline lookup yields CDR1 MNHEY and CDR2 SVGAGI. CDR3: CASSLLPANYGYTF. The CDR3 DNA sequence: TGTGCCAGCAGCCTTCTACCTGCTAACTATGGCTACACCTTC.

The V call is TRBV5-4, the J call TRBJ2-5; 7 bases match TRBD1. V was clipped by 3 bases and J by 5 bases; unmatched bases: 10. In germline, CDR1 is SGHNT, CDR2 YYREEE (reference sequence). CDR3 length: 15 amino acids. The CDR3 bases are TGTGCCAGCAGCTCGGGCGACAGGGTCCGGGAGACCCAGTACTTC. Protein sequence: CASSSGDRVRETQYF. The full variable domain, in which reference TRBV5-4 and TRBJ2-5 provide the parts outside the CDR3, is ETGVTQSPTHLIKTRGQQVTLRCSSQSGHNTVSWYQQALGQGPQFIFQYYREEENGRGNFPPRFSGLQFPNYSSELNVNALELDDSALYLCASSSGDRVRETQYFGPGTRLLVL.